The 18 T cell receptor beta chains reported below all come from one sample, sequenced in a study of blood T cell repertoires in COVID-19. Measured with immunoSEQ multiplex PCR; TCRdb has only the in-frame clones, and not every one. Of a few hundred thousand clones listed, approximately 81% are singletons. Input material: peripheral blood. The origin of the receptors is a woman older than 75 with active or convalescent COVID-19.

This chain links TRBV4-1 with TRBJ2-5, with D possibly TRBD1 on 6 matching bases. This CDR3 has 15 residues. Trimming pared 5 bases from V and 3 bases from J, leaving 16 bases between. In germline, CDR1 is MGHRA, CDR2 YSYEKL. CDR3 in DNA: TGCGCCAGCAGCAAAGCCCCCACAGGGAAAGAGACCCAGTACTTC. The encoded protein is CASSKAPTGKETQYF.

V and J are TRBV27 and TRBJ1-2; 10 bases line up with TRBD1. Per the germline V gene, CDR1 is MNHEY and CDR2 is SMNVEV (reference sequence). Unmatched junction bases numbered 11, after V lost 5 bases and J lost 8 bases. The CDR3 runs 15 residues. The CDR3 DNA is TGTGCCAGCAGTCCATTACGGGACAGGGGTGGGGGCTACACCTTC. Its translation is CASSPLRDRGGGYTF.

The CDR3 coding sequence is TGTGCCAGTAGTATAGGGACAGTCCAAGAGACCCAGTACTTC. Protein sequence: CASSIGTVQETQYF. The V and J genes are TRBV19 and TRBJ2-5; a weak D match, TRBD1 (6 bases). V lost 1 base and J lost 1, with 7 bases in between. The CDR3 extends over 14 amino acids. CDR1 LNHDA and CDR2 SQIVND come from the germline V gene (reference sequence).

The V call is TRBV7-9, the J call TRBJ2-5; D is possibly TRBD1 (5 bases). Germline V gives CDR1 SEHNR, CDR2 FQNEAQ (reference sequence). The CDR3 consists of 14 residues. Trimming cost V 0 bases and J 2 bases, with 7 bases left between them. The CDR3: CASSLAGLQETQYF. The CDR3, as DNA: TGTGCCAGCAGCTTAGCGGGGCTGCAAGAGACCCAGTACTTC.

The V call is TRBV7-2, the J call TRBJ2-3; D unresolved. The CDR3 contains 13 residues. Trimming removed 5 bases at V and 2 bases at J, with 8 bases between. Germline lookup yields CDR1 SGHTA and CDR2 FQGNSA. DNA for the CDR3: TGTGCCAGCAGCGGTGGCCTCACAGATACGCAGTATTTT. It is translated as CASSGGLTDTQYF.

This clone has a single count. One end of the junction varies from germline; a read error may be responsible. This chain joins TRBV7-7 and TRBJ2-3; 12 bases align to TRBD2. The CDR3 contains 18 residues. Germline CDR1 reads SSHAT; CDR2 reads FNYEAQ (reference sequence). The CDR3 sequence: CASSPSPGLAGTTDTQYF. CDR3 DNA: TGTGCTAGCAGCCCCAGCCCTGGACTAGCGGGGACAACAGATACGCAGTATTTT. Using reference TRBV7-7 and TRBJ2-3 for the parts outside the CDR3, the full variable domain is GAGVSQSPRYKVTKRGQDVTLRCDPISSHATLYWYQQALGQGPEFLTYFNYEAQPDKSGLPSDRFSAERPEGSISTLTIQRTEQRDSAMYRCASSPSPGLAGTTDTQYFGPGTRLTVL.

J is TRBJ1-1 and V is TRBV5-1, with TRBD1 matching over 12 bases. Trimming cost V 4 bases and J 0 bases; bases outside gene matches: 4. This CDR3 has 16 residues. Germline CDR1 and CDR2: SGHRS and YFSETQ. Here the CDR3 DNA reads TGCGCCAGCAGCCCGGGACAGGGGGCGATGAACACTGAAGCTTTCTTT. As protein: CASSPGQGAMNTEAFF.

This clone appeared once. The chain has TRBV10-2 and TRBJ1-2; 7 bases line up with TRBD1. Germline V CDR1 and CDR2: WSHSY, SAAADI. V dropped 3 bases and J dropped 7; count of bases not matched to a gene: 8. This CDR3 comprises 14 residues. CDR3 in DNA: TGCGCCAGCAGTGAAATTAGACAGGGCGCTGGCTACACCTTC. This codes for CASSEIRQGAGYTF.

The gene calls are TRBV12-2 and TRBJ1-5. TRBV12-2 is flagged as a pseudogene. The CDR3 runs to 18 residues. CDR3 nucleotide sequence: TGTGCAAGTCGCTCTAGACACGAGGGAGGACCTAGCAATCAGCCCCAGCATTTT. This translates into CASRSRHEGGPSNQPQHF.

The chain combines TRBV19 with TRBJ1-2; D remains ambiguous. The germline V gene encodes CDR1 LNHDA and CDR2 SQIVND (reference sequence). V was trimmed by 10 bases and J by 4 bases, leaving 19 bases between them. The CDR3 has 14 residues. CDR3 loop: CAIPRSRRPYGYTF. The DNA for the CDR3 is TGTGCCATCCCAAGGAGCCGGCGGCCCTATGGCTACACCTTC.

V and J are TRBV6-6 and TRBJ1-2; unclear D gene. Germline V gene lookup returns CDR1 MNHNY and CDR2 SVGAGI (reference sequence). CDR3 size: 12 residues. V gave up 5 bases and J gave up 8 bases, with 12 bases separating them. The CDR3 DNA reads TGTGCCAGCAGTCCCCTGTATGGCGGCTACACCTTC. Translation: CASSPLYGGYTF.

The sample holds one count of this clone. The CDR3: CASSMGSGGYTF. DNA for the CDR3: TGTGCCAGCAGTATGGGGTCGGGAGGCTACACCTTC. The gene calls are TRBV6-2 or TRBV6-3 and TRBJ1-2; unclear D gene. The CDR3 runs to 12 residues. CDR1 is MNHEY, CDR2 SVGEGT, per germline. The V end was cut by 5 bases, the J end by 8 bases, with 12 bases between.

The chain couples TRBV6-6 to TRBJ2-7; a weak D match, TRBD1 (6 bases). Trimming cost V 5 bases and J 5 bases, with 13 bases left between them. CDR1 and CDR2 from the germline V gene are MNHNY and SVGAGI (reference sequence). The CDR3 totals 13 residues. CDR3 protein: CASSAHRVNEQYF. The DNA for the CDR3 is TGTGCCAGCAGTGCCCACAGGGTAAACGAGCAGTACTTC.

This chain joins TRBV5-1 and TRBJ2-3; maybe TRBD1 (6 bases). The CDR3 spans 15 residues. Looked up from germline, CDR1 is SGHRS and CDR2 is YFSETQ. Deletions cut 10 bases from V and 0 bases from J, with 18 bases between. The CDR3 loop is CASLLRTGSTDTQYF. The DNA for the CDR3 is TGCGCCTCTCTACTTCGTACAGGGAGCACAGATACGCAGTATTTT.

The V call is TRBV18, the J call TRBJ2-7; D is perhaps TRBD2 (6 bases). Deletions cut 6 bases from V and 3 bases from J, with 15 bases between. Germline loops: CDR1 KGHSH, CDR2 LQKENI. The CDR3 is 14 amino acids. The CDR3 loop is CASSNERLGYEQYF. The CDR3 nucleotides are TGTGCCAGCTCCAACGAGAGACTAGGCTACGAGCAGTACTTC.

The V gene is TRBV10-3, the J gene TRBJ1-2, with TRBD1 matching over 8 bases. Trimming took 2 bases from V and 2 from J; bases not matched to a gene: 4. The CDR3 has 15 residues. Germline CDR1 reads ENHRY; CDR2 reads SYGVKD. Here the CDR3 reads CAISERTGLNYGYTF. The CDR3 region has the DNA TGTGCCATCAGTGAGCGGACAGGGTTGAACTATGGCTACACCTTC.

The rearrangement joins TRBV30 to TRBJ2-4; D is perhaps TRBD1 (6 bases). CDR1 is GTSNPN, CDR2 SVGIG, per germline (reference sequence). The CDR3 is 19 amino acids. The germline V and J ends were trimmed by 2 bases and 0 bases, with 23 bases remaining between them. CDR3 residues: CAWSSITGSAALAKNIQYF. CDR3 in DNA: TGTGCCTGGAGTTCCATTACAGGGTCAGCGGCTCTAGCCAAAAACATTCAGTACTTC.

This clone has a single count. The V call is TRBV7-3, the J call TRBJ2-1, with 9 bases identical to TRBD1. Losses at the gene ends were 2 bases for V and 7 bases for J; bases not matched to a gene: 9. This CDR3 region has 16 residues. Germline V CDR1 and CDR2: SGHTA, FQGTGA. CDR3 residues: CASSLQKGQGRNEQFF. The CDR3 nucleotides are TGTGCCAGCAGCTTACAAAAGGGACAGGGAAGGAATGAGCAGTTCTTC.